A single sample is the source of the 5 T cell receptor beta chains below, sequenced in a study of CD8+ T cells in alopecia areata. Extracted RNA was reverse transcribed into cDNA, the sequencing template. Profiling relied on immunoSEQ multiplex PCR, and the TCRdb table lists in-frame clones only, not all of them. The data show some 110,000 clones, 50% to 75% seen once. Indicated treatment: oral pan-JAK inhibitor, 5-10 mg twice daily. The sample was CD8+ T cells sorted from blood, taken at week 24, from a patient treated with tofacitinib. Receptor source: a human donor with alopecia areata.

V gene TRBV15 combines with J gene TRBJ2-6; unclear D gene. This CDR3 spans 14 amino acids. V lost 0 bases and J lost 9, with 9 bases in between. Germline V gene lookup returns CDR1 LNHNV and CDR2 YYDKDF (reference sequence). The CDR3 loop reads CATSREVQGNVLTF. CDR3 nucleotide sequence: TGTGCCACCAGCAGAGAAGTCCAAGGCAACGTCCTGACTTTC.

V is TRBV9 and J is TRBJ2-2; D is unclear. Germline V lookup: CDR1 SGDLS, CDR2 YYNGEE. V was pared by 4 bases and J by 3 bases, with 1 base between. The CDR3 runs to 11 residues. This CDR3 reads CASSYTGELFF. The CDR3 DNA follows: TGTGCCAGCAGCTACACCGGGGAGCTGTTTTTT.

The chain is built from TRBV4-1 and TRBJ1-5; TRBD1 might be the D (5 bases). This CDR3 comprises 17 residues. The V end lost 0 bases, the J end lost 4 bases, and 16 bases lay between the germline ends. Germline CDR1 reads MGHRA; CDR2 reads YSYEKL. CDR3 sequence: CASSQDIAGLGNQPQHF. Written as DNA, the CDR3 is TGCGCCAGCAGCCAAGATATAGCGGGGCTTGGGAATCAGCCCCAGCATTTT.

The rearrangement uses TRBV6-5 and TRBJ1-2; D remains unclear. CDR3 length equals 14 residues. The ends were cut back, 2 bases at V and 4 bases at J, with 11 bases in the middle. CDR1 MNHEY and CDR2 SVGAGI come from the germline V gene. CDR3 in DNA: TGTGCCAGCAGTTACGGAGGCGCGGGCTATGGCTACACCTTC. Amino acid sequence: CASSYGGAGYGYTF.

This clone is medium-sized by share. This chain joins TRBV27 and TRBJ1-1; 7 bases agree with TRBD1. This CDR3 has 17 residues. V shed 0 bases, J shed 5 bases, and the junction held 12 bases outside the gene matches. The germline V gene encodes CDR1 MNHEY and CDR2 SMNVEV (reference sequence). The CDR3: CASSLSMFTGAGTEAFF. The CDR3 nucleotides are TGTGCCAGCAGTTTATCTATGTTTACAGGGGCTGGTACTGAAGCTTTCTTT.